These T cell receptor beta chains were read from a single sample in a study of cytomegalovirus exposure and HLA in healthy donors. Clones were read by immunoSEQ multiplex PCR, and TCRdb kept only the in-frame ones, dropping some. Of approximately 160,000 clones listed, 64% are singletons. Specimen: PBMCs. Source of these receptors: a woman aged 25-40 years in good health and CMV-seropositive. The CDR3 runs from the conserved cysteine through the conserved F or W. A D gene is named only where the DNA matches it firmly. Where a row states a size, it is once, few, many or the class of an expanded clone; other rows omit it.

V	D	size	J	DNA	CDR3
TRBV7-9	NA	NA	TRBJ2-1	TGTGCCAGCAGCTTAGAATTAAGCCTAGATGAGCAGTTCTTC	CASSLELSLDEQFF
TRBV4-2	NA	NA	TRBJ1-5	TGTGCCAGCAGCCAAGAGACTCGTCAGCCCCAGCATTTT	CASSQETRQPQHF
TRBV5-1	TRBD2	NA	TRBJ2-3	TGCGCCAGCAGCGGAATAGCGGGGGCCACAGATACGCAGTATTTT	CASSGIAGATDTQYF
TRBV2	TRBD2	NA	TRBJ2-5	TGTGCCAGCAGTGCTGACGGGGGGGCAATGGTGACCCAGTACTTC	CASSADGGAMVTQYF
TRBV6-1	TRBD1	NA	TRBJ2-7	TGTGCCAGCAGGGACAGGACCCCAGGGGAGCAGTACTTC	CASRDRTPGEQYF
TRBV9	NA	NA	TRBJ2-1	TGTGCCTCCGGGACGGGGGGCGGGTACAATGAGCAGTTCTTC	CASGTGGGYNEQFF
TRBV5-1	NA	NA	TRBJ2-2	TGCGCCAGCAGCTTACGGGACGCGGGAACCGGGGAGCTGTTTTTT	CASSLRDAGTGELFF
TRBV4-2	TRBD1	NA	TRBJ1-6	TGTGCCAGCAGCCAAGATCGTATAGGGGGCGGATCACCCCTCCACTTT	CASSQDRIGGGSPLHF
TRBV5-4	TRBD2	few	TRBJ2-3	TGTGCCAGCAGCTTGGGAGGTGGGACTAGCGGATTCACAGATACGCAGTATTTT	CASSLGGGTSGFTDTQYF
TRBV18	TRBD2	NA	TRBJ2-5	TGTGCCAGCTCACCTCGACCCAAAGGGAGGGGAGAGACCCAGTACTTC	CASSPRPKGRGETQYF
TRBV6-1	TRBD1	NA	TRBJ2-7	TGTGCCAGCTATGCCCCCACAGGGGGTAACGAGCAGTACTTC	CASYAPTGGNEQYF
TRBV5-1	NA	NA	TRBJ2-3	TGCGCCAGCAGCTTGGGGGGCACTATGGGGGATACGCAGTATTTT	CASSLGGTMGDTQYF
TRBV2	NA	NA	TRBJ2-1	TGTGCCAGCAATCCGAGGAGCTCCTACAATGAGCAGTTCTTC	CASNPRSSYNEQFF
TRBV6-6	TRBD1	NA	TRBJ2-2	TGTGCCAGCAGACCCGAGGGGGCGACCGGGGAGCTGTTTTTT	CASRPEGATGELFF
TRBV27	NA	NA	TRBJ1-6	TGTGCCAGCAGTTTGGCCCCCGGATCGACTTACCATTCACCCCTCCACTTT	CASSLAPGSTYHSPLHF
TRBV7-9	NA	NA	TRBJ1-5	TGTGCCAGCAGTCCTGCTTCCGGGGGGAATCAGCCCCAGCATTTT	CASSPASGGNQPQHF
TRBV18	NA	NA	TRBJ2-7	TGTTTCGTGGGGGTAGGACAGTGGGCCTACGAGCAGTACTTC	CFVGVGQWAYEQYF
TRBV2	TRBD2	few	TRBJ2-7	TGTGCCACCGATAGCGGGGGGAGTTACGAGCAGTACTTC	CATDSGGSYEQYF
TRBV7-9	NA	few	TRBJ2-3	TGTGCCAGCAGCTTTGGTTTGGCTGGAGATACGCAGTATTTT	CASSFGLAGDTQYF
TRBV15	TRBD2	NA	TRBJ2-3	TGTGCCACCAGCAGGGCTAAGGGACTAGAGGGAGCAGATACGCAGTATTTT	CATSRAKGLEGADTQYF
TRBV28	TRBD2	NA	TRBJ2-2	TGTGCCAGCAGTTCATTAGCGGGGGAAAACACCGGGGAGCTGTTTTTT	CASSSLAGENTGELFF
TRBV5-1	TRBD2	once	TRBJ2-2	TGCGCCAGCAGACTAGCGGGAGATACCGGGGAGCTGTTTTTT	CASRLAGDTGELFF
TRBV7-9	TRBD1	NA	TRBJ1-6	TGTGCCAGCAGCCGAACCGGGACAGAAGATTTTTCACCCCTCCACTTT	CASSRTGTEDFSPLHF
TRBV6-5	NA	NA	TRBJ1-1	TGTGCCAGCACCGGGGTAGGCACTGAAGCTTTCTTT	CASTGVGTEAFF
TRBV10-1	TRBD1	few	TRBJ1-5	TGCGCCAGCAGTCGACAGGGGATCAATCAGCCCCAGCATTTT	CASSRQGINQPQHF
TRBV9	NA	few	TRBJ1-2	TGTGCCAGCAGCGTATCAGGTCTGGGTGGCTACACCTTC	CASSVSGLGGYTF
TRBV7-6	NA	NA	TRBJ2-2	TGTGCCAGCAGCGAGCTGGGGCAGGGAAATACCGGGGAGCTGTTTTTT	CASSELGQGNTGELFF